This TCR beta chain was recorded in a study of fetal regulatory T cell absence and autoimmunity. Study observations and caveats: In IPEX syndrome, oligoclonal enrichment was read as supporting prenatal antigen-driven autoimmunity in the pancreas. Pancreas TCRs were oligoclonally enriched versus cord blood, some clones over 80-fold. Pancreas and cord blood did not differ much in TRB family usage.

This CDR3 has 16 amino acids. The V end was cut by 3 bases, the J end by 8 bases, with 22 bases between. The V gene's germline CDR1 is SGHVS and CDR2 FQNEAQ. Clones were read by immunoSEQ multiplex PCR, and TCRdb kept only the in-frame ones, dropping some. The sample gives some 50,000 clones, 70% to 85% of which show up once; approximately 0.45% is in the top ten. In regard to this clone: What it binds is not known.

The V call is TRBV7-8, the J call TRBJ1-2; D remains unclear. The clonotype originates from a newborn boy with IPEX syndrome. The material sequenced was cord blood. The CDR3 reads CASSFALGSGRGGYTF. CDR3 sequence (DNA): TGTGCCAGCAGCTTTGCCCTCGGGTCAGGCCGTGGAGGCTACACCTTC.